A selection of T cell receptor beta chains follows, all from one sample in a study of T cell repertoires in cytomegalovirus infection. Their recognized antigens are unknown. TCRdb independently ran MiXCR on the reads; one entry per CDR3 protein. Of under 150,000 distinct CDR3 sequences listed, around 30% are singletons. The starting material was CD8+ T cells from cultured PBMCs, obtained from culture after CMV antigen stimulation. These receptors were taken from a human donor in good health (CMV status not recorded). Some clones in this sample may be carry-over from other donors' samples. Each CDR3 is given with its conserved first and last residue. D genes are given only for firm matches. Rows may omit the clone size; those that give it use once, few, many or a size class.

v_call	d_call	j_call	clone_size	cdr3_nt	cdr3_aa
TRBV7-9	TRBD1	TRBJ2-1	.	TGTGCCAGCAGCTTTGAAGAGAGGTTTCCAGGGGGCTACAATGAGCAGTTCTTC	CASSFEERFPGGYNEQFF
TRBV7-2	.	TRBJ2-7	many	TGTGCCAGCAGCCTCGGGCCAGCAACTTTTAGTAAAGAGGGGAACTACGAGCAGTACTTC	CASSLGPATFSKEGNYEQYF
TRBV5-1	.	TRBJ2-5	.	TGCGCCAGCACGGAAGAGGGACGGGAGACCCAGTACTTC	CASTEEGRETQYF
TRBV6-1	.	TRBJ2-1	few	TGTGCCAGCAGGGGGAAGACGGGAACAATCTACAATGAGCAGTTCTTC	CASRGKTGTIYNEQFF
TRBV6-1	.	TRBJ1-5	.	TGTGCCAGCAGGGCGACAGACGACAATCAGCCCCAGCATTTT	CASRATDDNQPQHF
TRBV23-1	TRBD2	TRBJ2-2	.	TGCGCCAGCAGCCCCGGCGGGGGCACCGGGGAGCTGTTTTTT	CASSPGGGTGELFF
TRBV6-6	.	TRBJ1-5	.	TGTGCCAGCAGTTACTCGTGGGGCCAGCCCCAGCATTTT	CASSYSWGQPQHF
TRBV7-2	.	TRBJ2-2	few	TGTGCCAGCAGCGCCCGTCTCGAGGACGGGGAGCTGTTTTTT	CASSARLEDGELFF
TRBV12-3/TRBV12-4	.	TRBJ1-2	.	TGTGCCAGCAGTTTTGAGACAGCTTATGGCTACACCTTC	CASSFETAYGYTF
TRBV24-1	.	TRBJ2-1	many	TGTGCCACCAGTGATTCGGGAGACACTTCCTACAATGAGCAGTTCTTC	CATSDSGDTSYNEQFF
TRBV7-2	TRBD2	TRBJ2-7	.	TGTGCCAGCAGCTTAGCGGGAGGGGCCGAGCAGTACTTC	CASSLAGGAEQYF
TRBV9	.	TRBJ1-1	few	TGTGCCAGCAGCGCATTACGGGACACCCGGGCTTTCTTT	CASSALRDTRAFF
TRBV7-6	.	TRBJ2-1	many	TGTGCCAGCAGCTTAGAGGGGGGGTCCCTTAATGAGCAGTTCTTC	CASSLEGGSLNEQFF
TRBV6-1	.	TRBJ2-1	.	TGTGCCAGCAGTGAATCTTCAACAGCCTGGGGTGAGCAGTTCTTC	CASSESSTAWGEQFF
TRBV4-2	.	TRBJ1-5	.	TGTGCCAGCAGCCAATCTTACGCGTTAGCCCATAGTCAGCCCCAGCATTTT	CASSQSYALAHSQPQHF
TRBV27	.	TRBJ1-1	.	TGTGCCAGTGCTCTAGGGAGGACCACTGAAGCTTTCTTT	CASALGRTTEAFF
TRBV2	TRBD1	TRBJ1-2	few	TGTGCCAGCATGGCAGAACAGGGGGCCGGCTATGGCTACACCTTC	CASMAEQGAGYGYTF
TRBV5-4	.	TRBJ1-1	.	TGTGCCAGCAGCTTGGTGGCAGAGAACACTGAAGCTTTCTTT	CASSLVAENTEAFF
TRBV12-3/TRBV12-4	TRBD1	TRBJ1-1	few	TGTGCCAGCAGTTTCCCCAGGGGGAGGAACACTGAAGCTTTCTTT	CASSFPRGRNTEAFF
TRBV7-2	.	TRBJ2-3	.	TGTGCCAGCAGCTCACCTAGCCTCACAGATACGCAGTATTTT	CASSSPSLTDTQYF
TRBV7-6	.	TRBJ2-5	.	TGTACCAGCAGTGGCGAGGGCAGGGGATGGGAGACCCAGTACTTC	CTSSGEGRGWETQYF
TRBV20-1	.	TRBJ1-2	.	TGCAGTGCTAGGACGGGGTCTGGCGGAGAGGGCTACACCTTC	CSARTGSGGEGYTF
TRBV2	.	TRBJ2-7	many	TGTGCCAGCATGGGGGATTGGACCCACGAGCAGTACTTC	CASMGDWTHEQYF
TRBV7-8	TRBD1	TRBJ2-1	few	TGTGCCAGCAGCGACTGGGACAGGGAGGCGCCCTCCTACAATGAGCAGTTCTTC	CASSDWDREAPSYNEQFF
TRBV6-6	TRBD1	TRBJ2-1	.	TGTGCCAGCAGCTTCGGACAGGGCTCCTACAATGAGCAGTTCTTC	CASSFGQGSYNEQFF
TRBV20-1	.	TRBJ1-2	.	TGCAGTGCTAGAGAGCTGGGACCACCCAGGGACTATGGCTACACCTTC	CSARELGPPRDYGYTF
TRBV7-6	.	TRBJ2-7	.	TGTGCCAGCAGCTCGCCCGGTCTAGCCGGGTACGAGCAGTACTTC	CASSSPGLAGYEQYF
TRBV20-1	TRBD2	TRBJ2-1	many	TGCAGTGCTAGAGATTTATGGCCTAGCGGGGGGTACAATGAGCAGTTCTTC	CSARDLWPSGGYNEQFF
TRBV7-8	TRBD1	TRBJ2-7	many	TGTGCCAGCAGCTTTACAGGGGGGATTCCCTACGAGCAGTACTTC	CASSFTGGIPYEQYF
TRBV2	TRBD1	TRBJ2-2	.	TGTGCCAGCCGGGACGGGACAGCGTTCACCGGGGAGCTGTTTTTT	CASRDGTAFTGELFF
TRBV7-3	TRBD2	TRBJ2-1	.	TGTGCCAGCAGCTTTGCTAGCGGGGGGGCCAGCAATGAGCAGTTCTTC	CASSFASGGASNEQFF
TRBV2	TRBD1	TRBJ2-7	few	TGTGCCAGCAGCACGGACAGGGGGTCCTACGAGCAGTACTTC	CASSTDRGSYEQYF
TRBV28	TRBD1	TRBJ2-3	.	TGTGCCAGCAGCCGCGGGACAGGGAGTAAGTTCACAGATACGCAGTATTTT	CASSRGTGSKFTDTQYF
TRBV6-1	.	TRBJ2-1	.	TGTGCCAGCATAGCAGGGGGGCTCTACAATGAGCAGTTCTTC	CASIAGGLYNEQFF
TRBV20-1	.	TRBJ2-2	many	TGCAGTGCTTACCCAAGTGTTGACATTACTAACACCGGGGAGCTGTTTTTT	CSAYPSVDITNTGELFF
TRBV27	TRBD1	TRBJ2-7	once	TGTGCCAGCAACTCAGGGGGCCAAACCACCTACGAGCAGTACTTC	CASNSGGQTTYEQYF
TRBV7-2	.	TRBJ1-2	many	TGTGCCAGCAGCTTAGAGGGACCTAACTATGGCTACACCTTC	CASSLEGPNYGYTF
TRBV19	TRBD2	TRBJ2-1	few	TGTGCCAGTAGTCCAACCCATAGCGGGGGGACCTACAATGAGCAGTTCTTC	CASSPTHSGGTYNEQFF
TRBV4-1	.	TRBJ2-2	.	TGCGCCAGCGCCTCTATCTGGACCGGGGAGCTGTTTTTT	CASASIWTGELFF
TRBV4-1	.	TRBJ2-3	.	TGCGCCAGCAGCCAAGAGGGTGACGGGTTGGCTGCCACAGATACGCAGTATTTT	CASSQEGDGLAATDTQYF
TRBV7-9	TRBD1	TRBJ1-2	.	TGTGCCAGCAGCTTAGGGGGACAGGGGCCTAACTATGGCTACACCTTC	CASSLGGQGPNYGYTF
TRBV7-6	.	TRBJ1-1	few	TGTGCCAGCAGCCCGAACCCGGGGGGGAACACTGAAGCTTTCTTT	CASSPNPGGNTEAFF
TRBV4-3	TRBD2	TRBJ2-1	.	TGCGCCAGCAGCCAAGACGTCTCCAGCGGGGATGAGCAGTTCTTC	CASSQDVSSGDEQFF
TRBV4-1	.	TRBJ1-6	.	TGCGCCAGCAGCCAAGGTCCGCCTTTTAATTCACCCCTCCACTTT	CASSQGPPFNSPLHF
TRBV28	.	TRBJ2-7	few	TGTGCCAGCAGTCTCTCCCGCGGCGTAAGCTCCTACGAGCAGTACTTC	CASSLSRGVSSYEQYF
TRBV7-2	.	TRBJ2-2	many	TGTGCCAGCAGCTTAGGAATTCGGACGAACACCGGGGAGCTGTTTTTT	CASSLGIRTNTGELFF
TRBV19	TRBD1	TRBJ1-2	.	TGTGCCAGTAGCACTCAACAGGGGTCCTACTATGGCTACACCTTC	CASSTQQGSYYGYTF
TRBV20-1	.	TRBJ2-5	.	TGCAGTGCCAGTGCCTACAGGGTTTCAGAGACCCAGTACTTC	CSASAYRVSETQYF
TRBV4-1	.	TRBJ1-6	few	TGCGCCAGCAGCCAAGAATCCCTTGTTGAGGACAGCATTTCACCCCTCCACTTT	CASSQESLVEDSISPLHF
TRBV4-1	.	TRBJ2-1	.	TGCGCCAGCAGCCAAGGAAGCCGAACCTACAATGAGCAGTTCTTC	CASSQGSRTYNEQFF
TRBV15	.	TRBJ1-5	.	TGTGCCACCAGCAGAGCCCCCCTCAATCAGCCCCAGCATTTT	CATSRAPLNQPQHF
TRBV6-5	.	TRBJ1-2	few	TGTGCCAGCAGTTACTCGACAGGAATCTATGGCTACACCTTC	CASSYSTGIYGYTF
TRBV5-1	.	TRBJ1-3	.	TGCGCCAGCAGCTTGGGTTTTTCGGACGGTGGAAACACCATATATTTT	CASSLGFSDGGNTIYF
TRBV6-5	.	TRBJ1-4	.	TGTGCCAGCAGTACGTCAGGGGCCGCTAATGAAAAACTGTTTTTT	CASSTSGAANEKLFF
TRBV11-1	TRBD2	TRBJ2-5	.	TGTGCCAGCAGCCCGCAAACTAGCGGGCGTTTCCAAGAGACCCAGTACTTC	CASSPQTSGRFQETQYF